The 32 T cell receptor beta chains reported below all come from one sample, sequenced in a study of cytomegalovirus exposure and HLA in healthy donors. The PCR made use of 60 Vbeta and 13 Jbeta primers. Libraries were prepared by immunoSEQ multiplex PCR; TCRdb keeps only in-frame clonotypes and omits some of them. The sample carries some 120,000 clones, 74% recorded once. Input material: PBMCs. The source is a woman aged 50 to 65 in good health and CMV-seropositive.

The chain recombines TRBV14 with TRBJ1-4, with TRBD1 identical over 7 bases. The J segment lost 0 bases and the V segment lost 4 bases, leaving 5 bases of the junction unmatched. The germline V gene encodes CDR1 SGHDN and CDR2 FVKESK. This CDR3 region has 16 residues. This CDR3 is CASSRQGSATNEKLFF. DNA of the CDR3: TGTGCCAGCAGCCGACAGGGCTCGGCAACTAATGAAAAACTGTTTTTT.

This chain connects TRBV5-1 to TRBJ2-2; D might be TRBD1 (5 bases). Germline V gene data show CDR1 as SGHRS and CDR2 as YFSETQ. The CDR3 contains 16 residues. V was trimmed by 2 bases and J by 11 bases, leaving 22 bases between them. The CDR3 DNA sequence: TGCGCCAGCAGCTTAGGGGCCGCCTCAGGTGACGGAGAGCTGTTTTTT. It codes for CASSLGAASGDGELFF.

Here the CDR3 DNA reads TGTGCCAGCAGCTTAGGCGGACAGGTGGCTGGCTACACCTTC. It specifies CASSLGGQVAGYTF. This sequence joins TRBV11-3 and TRBJ1-2; 7 bases fit TRBD1. The germline gives CDR1 SGHNT, CDR2 YENEEA. The CDR3 length is 14 residues. The J segment lost 7 bases and the V segment lost 1 base, leaving 6 bases of the junction unmatched.

This clone was counted a few times. This chain uses TRBV19 with TRBJ1-6; D is ambiguous. There are 14 residues in the CDR3. The germline V gene encodes CDR1 LNHDA and CDR2 SQIVND (reference sequence). The V gene lost 6 bases and the J gene lost 0 bases, with 6 bases spanning the gap. This CDR3 is CASSLSSYNSPLHF. CDR3 nucleotide sequence: TGTGCCAGTAGCCTCAGCTCCTATAATTCACCCCTCCACTTT.

The chain employs TRBV19 and TRBJ1-5, with 7 bases identical to TRBD1. The CDR3 totals 11 residues. Per germline, CDR1 LNHDA and CDR2 SQIVND (reference sequence). J was trimmed by 5 bases and V by 11 bases; bases with no gene match: 3. Here the CDR3 DNA reads TGTGCCGGGGGGACAGATCAGCCCCAGCATTTT. It is translated as CAGGTDQPQHF. Looking up the rest from reference TRBV19 and TRBJ1-5 gives the full variable domain: DGGITQSPKYLFRKEGQNVTLSCEQNLNHDAMYWYRQDPGQGLRLIYYSQIVNDFQKGDIAEGYSVSREKKESFPLTVTSAQKNPTAFYLCAGGTDQPQHFGDGTRLSIL.

This chain connects TRBV5-1 to TRBJ2-1; TRBD2 matches at 12 bases. This CDR3 comprises 17 residues. Germline-derived CDR1 and CDR2 are SGHRS and YFSETQ. V lost 6 bases, J lost 2 bases, and 9 bases stayed unmatched. DNA for the CDR3: TGCGCCAGCAAACTAGCGGGGGGCCGGGTCGCCTACAATGAGCAGTTCTTC. Its protein is CASKLAGGRVAYNEQFF.

The gene calls are TRBV19 and TRBJ1-5; D might be TRBD1 (5 bases). V was clipped by 7 bases and J by 1 base, with 8 bases between them. Germline assignment: CDR1 LNHDA and CDR2 SQIVND (reference sequence). The CDR3 is 13 residues long. The DNA of the CDR3 is TGTGCCAGTACAGGGTTCAGCAATCAGCCCCAGCATTTT. Residues: CASTGFSNQPQHF.

The CDR3 DNA reads TGCGCCAGCAAAACAGGTGTGAACACCGGGGAGCTGTTTTTT. Translated: CASKTGVNTGELFF. The rearrangement uses TRBV10-2 and TRBJ2-2; TRBD1 might be the D (5 bases). V was shortened by 7 bases and J by 1 base, with 10 bases between the two germline ends. The CDR3 is made up of 14 amino acids. The germline gives CDR1 WSHSY, CDR2 SAAADI.

The CDR3 spells CASSPGDYNSPLHF. The CDR3 DNA reads as TGCGCCAGCAGCCCAGGGGATTATAATTCACCCCTCCACTTT. The chain couples TRBV5-1 to TRBJ1-6; the D gene is possibly TRBD1 (6 bases). The CDR3 extends over 14 amino acids. V lost 4 bases and J 4 bases, leaving 9 bases between the germline ends. From germline, CDR1 is SGHRS and CDR2 YFSETQ.

This chain joins TRBV5-6 and TRBJ1-6; TRBD1 matches 7 bases. The CDR3 length is 17 residues. After removal of 1 base from V and 0 bases from J, the junction contained 4 bases not matched to a gene. CDR1 SGHDT and CDR2 YYEEEE come from the germline V gene. The CDR3 coding sequence is TGTGCCAGCAGCTTGACAGGGGTTAGCTCCTATAATTCACCCCTCCACTTT. Translated, it gives CASSLTGVSSYNSPLHF.

The J gene is TRBJ2-7, the V gene TRBV12-5, with 8 nucleotides matching TRBD1. CDR3 length equals 15 residues. The germline V gene has CDR1 LGHNT and CDR2 FRNRAP. The V segment lost 6 bases and the J segment 1 base; nucleotides outside the gene matches: 8. This CDR3 reads CASGTGQAYSYEQYF. CDR3 nucleotides: TGTGCTAGTGGGACGGGACAGGCATATTCCTACGAGCAGTACTTC.

CDR3 protein: CASSQGRGALQYF. CDR3 DNA: TGTGCCAGCAGCCAAGGGCGGGGGGCCCTGCAGTACTTC. The rearrangement uses TRBV4-2 and TRBJ2-7; the match to TRBD2 covers 8 bases. Germline CDR1 reads LGHNA; CDR2 reads YNFKEQ. CDR3 size: 13 residues. V was pared by 1 base and J by 9 bases, with 5 bases of the junction left unmatched.

This chain links TRBV7-8 with TRBJ2-2; 7 bases fit TRBD1. Trimming at V came to 7 bases and at J to 1 base, leaving 6 bases not matched to a gene. Germline V gene sequence: CDR1 SGHVS, CDR2 FQNEAQ. CDR3 length: 15 residues. CDR3 residues: CASTSGQQNTGELFF. CDR3 nucleotide sequence: TGTGCCAGCACCTCGGGACAGCAGAACACCGGGGAGCTGTTTTTT.

The chain carries TRBV7-2 and TRBJ2-1; D might be TRBD2 (6 bases). From germline, CDR1 is SGHTA and CDR2 FQGNSA. Trimming removed 2 bases from V and 3 bases from J, with 14 bases in between. The CDR3 runs 16 residues. The chain's CDR3 is CASSLNILARYNEQFF. The CDR3 DNA reads as TGTGCCAGCAGCTTAAACATCCTAGCGCGCTACAATGAGCAGTTCTTC. The variable domain in full, with the rest retrieved from reference TRBV7-2 and TRBJ2-1, is GAGVSQSPSNKVTEKGKDVELRCDPISGHTALYWYRQSLGQGLEFLIYFQGNSAPDKSGLPSDRFSAERTGGSVSTLTIQRTQQEDSAVYLCASSLNILARYNEQFFGPGTRLTVL.

As regards this clone: Relative to the germline gene, one junction end is altered; a read error may explain this. V gene TRBV2 combines with J gene TRBJ1-5, with D tentatively TRBD1 (5 bases). In germline, CDR1 is SNHLY, CDR2 FYNNEI. The CDR3 loop spans 17 amino acids. CDR3 amino acids: CASRETPGLLGNQPQHF. CDR3 in DNA: TGTGCCAGCCGTGAAACCCCGGGACTATTAGGCAATCAGCCCCAGCATTTT.

This rearrangement joins TRBV6-1 to TRBJ1-1; D is possibly TRBD1 (5 bases). Germline CDR1 is MNHNS and CDR2 is SASEGT. The CDR3 is 13 amino acids. V was pared by 2 bases and J by 4 bases, with 8 bases between. CDR3 sequence: CASSERGFTEAFF. CDR3 coding DNA: TGTGCCAGCAGTGAACGGGGGTTCACTGAAGCTTTCTTT.

V and J are TRBV15 and TRBJ1-3; 11 nucleotides align to TRBD1. This CDR3 spans 16 amino acids. The V gene end was trimmed by 1 base and the J gene end by 8 bases; junction bases not matched to a gene: 7. Germline-derived CDR1 and CDR2 are LNHNV and YYDKDF (reference sequence). CDR3: CATSRASWDRGDTIYF. For the CDR3, the DNA is TGTGCCACCAGCAGAGCCTCCTGGGACAGGGGGGACACCATATATTTT.

CDR3 bases: TGTGCCAGCAGAGACTGGCTCTACGAGGTAGCCCAGCATTTT. Its translation is CASRDWLYEVAQHF. This chain joins TRBV6-1 and TRBJ1-5; no clear D gene. V dropped 6 bases and J dropped 11 bases, with 20 bases sitting between them. The CDR3 is made up of 14 amino acids. Germline V gives CDR1 MNHNS, CDR2 SASEGT.

The CDR3 reads CASSRRTSGSDTQYF. The CDR3, as DNA: TGTGCCAGCAGCCGACGGACTAGCGGGTCCGATACGCAGTATTTT. This chain joins TRBV7-8 and TRBJ2-3, with 11 bases aligning to TRBD2. After removal of 5 bases from V and 6 bases from J, the junction contained 7 bases not matched to a gene. Germline V CDR1 and CDR2: SGHVS, FQNEAQ. This CDR3 spans 15 amino acids. Together with reference TRBV7-8 and TRBJ2-3, the CDR3 gives the full variable domain: GAGVSQSPRYKVAKRGQDVALRCDPISGHVSLFWYQQALGQGPEFLTYFQNEAQLDKSGLPSDRFFAERPEGSVSTLKIQRTQQEDSAVYLCASSRRTSGSDTQYFGPGTRLTVL.

In nucleotides, the CDR3 is TGTGCCAGCAGCACTTTAACAGATACGCAGTATTTT. This gives the protein CASSTLTDTQYF. The chain employs TRBV7-9 and TRBJ2-3, with D uncertain. Per germline, CDR1 SEHNR and CDR2 FQNEAQ (reference sequence). V lost 5 bases and J lost 3, with 6 bases in between. This CDR3 is 12 amino acids long.

The chain combines TRBV7-2 with TRBJ2-1, with TRBD1 matching 10 bases. Germline CDR1 and CDR2: SGHTA and FQGNSA. Trimming cost V 1 base and J 7 bases; bases outside gene matches: 7. The CDR3 is 16 amino acids. CDR3 sequence: CASSLGTGQGSNEQFF. In DNA, the CDR3 is TGTGCCAGCAGCTTAGGAACGGGACAGGGGAGTAATGAGCAGTTCTTC.

This clone was seen a single time. This chain joins TRBV5-1 and TRBJ1-6; the D gene is possibly TRBD1 (5 bases). The CDR3 extends over 15 amino acids. Trimming left V 1 base short and J 7 bases short, with 12 bases between. CDR1 and CDR2 from the germline V gene are SGHRS and YFSETQ. CDR3 amino acids: CASSLPGLRNSPLHF. The CDR3 nucleotides are TGCGCCAGCAGCTTGCCGGGACTAAGAAATTCACCCCTCCACTTT.

This clone was detected ten times or more. The chain recombines TRBV14 with TRBJ1-1; 7 positions agree with TRBD1. The CDR3 is made up of 15 amino acids. Germline loops: CDR1 SGHDN, CDR2 FVKESK. The trim removed 2 bases at V and 0 bases at J, leaving 3 bases unmatched. The CDR3 DNA sequence: TGTGCCAGCAGCCAACTACAGGGGATGAACACTGAAGCTTTCTTT. Translation gives CASSQLQGMNTEAFF.

The gene calls are TRBV30 and TRBJ1-2; tentative D call: TRBD1 (5 bases). Trimming took off 4 bases at V and 7 bases at J, with 16 bases between the two ends. The CDR3 covers 13 residues. Looked up from germline, CDR1 is GTSNPN and CDR2 is SVGIG (reference sequence). The CDR3 region is CAWTVGGRGGYTF. The CDR3 nucleotides read TGTGCCTGGACTGTTGGAGGGAGGGGTGGCTACACCTTC. Based on the CDR3 plus reference TRBV30 and TRBJ1-2, the full variable domain is SQTIHQWPATLVQPVGSPLSLECTVEGTSNPNLYWYRQAAGRGLQLLFYSVGIGQISSEVPQNLSASRPQDRQFILSSKKLLLSDSGFYLCAWTVGGRGGYTFGSGTRLTVV.

The chain carries TRBV19 and TRBJ1-2, with 8 bases that match TRBD1. CDR3 length equals 12 residues. V lost 6 bases and J lost 6; bases outside the gene matches: 3. Germline V gene sequence: CDR1 LNHDA, CDR2 SQIVND (reference sequence). The CDR3 DNA reads as TGTGCCAGTAGACAGGGGGGGGATGGCTACACCTTC. It yields the protein CASRQGGDGYTF. The entire variable domain, with the rest obtained from reference TRBV19 and TRBJ1-2, is as follows: DGGITQSPKYLFRKEGQNVTLSCEQNLNHDAMYWYRQDPGQGLRLIYYSQIVNDFQKGDIAEGYSVSREKKESFPLTVTSAQKNPTAFYLCASRQGGDGYTFGSGTRLTVV.

The chain carries TRBV7-9 and TRBJ2-2, with 9 bases that match TRBD1. Per germline, CDR1 SEHNR and CDR2 FQNEAQ (reference sequence). This CDR3 region has 17 residues. V dropped 2 bases and J dropped 5; count of bases not matched to a gene: 9. CDR3 sequence reads: CASSLSRRQGGTGELFF. CDR3 nucleotides: TGTGCCAGCAGCTTATCCCGGAGACAGGGGGGGACCGGGGAGCTGTTTTTT.

The rearrangement uses TRBV27 and TRBJ2-1, with a tentative D call TRBD2 (5 bases). The length of the CDR3 is 16 residues. The V gene lost 3 bases and the J gene lost 0 bases, with 12 bases spanning the gap. CDR1 MNHEY and CDR2 SMNVEV come from the germline V gene (reference sequence). The CDR3 is CASSFFLGSSYNEQFF. The CDR3, as DNA: TGTGCCAGCAGTTTTTTCCTGGGGAGCTCCTACAATGAGCAGTTCTTC.

The chain uses TRBV11-3 and TRBJ2-5; 11 positions match TRBD2. V lost 5 bases, J lost 2 bases, and 4 bases stayed unmatched. The CDR3 totals 15 residues. In germline, CDR1 is SGHNT, CDR2 YENEEA. CDR3 nucleotides: TGTGCCAGCAGCCCGGGACTAGCGGCTCAAGAGACCCAGTACTTC. It encodes CASSPGLAAQETQYF.

The chain combines TRBV7-9 with TRBJ2-1, with TRBD2 matching over 7 bases. This CDR3 is built from 16 residues. CDR1 and CDR2 (germline): SEHNR, FQNEAQ (reference sequence). V was pared by 5 bases and J by 4 bases, with 11 bases of the junction left unmatched. Here the CDR3 reads CASSLRQRGLYNEQFF. The CDR3 DNA reads as TGTGCCAGCAGCCTCCGACAGCGGGGCTTGTACAATGAGCAGTTCTTC.

The V and J genes are TRBV2 and TRBJ1-1; the D gene is possibly TRBD1 (5 bases). The V end lost 7 bases, the J end lost 10 bases, and 19 bases lay between the germline ends. CDR1 and CDR2 (germline): SNHLY, FYNNEI. The CDR3 length is 13 residues. In DNA, the CDR3 is TGTGCCAGCACTTCCGCCAGGGCCGGTGGAGCTTTCTTT. Encoded protein: CASTSARAGGAFF.

This chain connects TRBV11-2 to TRBJ1-1; 8 positions match TRBD1. The germline V gene has CDR1 SGHAT and CDR2 FQNNGV. The CDR3 is 15 residues long. V lost 5 bases and J lost 5; bases outside the gene matches: 10. The CDR3 loop reads CASSVGQGGDTEAFF. CDR3 coding DNA: TGTGCCAGCAGCGTCGGACAGGGCGGGGATACTGAAGCTTTCTTT.

The chain uses TRBV9 and TRBJ2-3; 16 bases map to TRBD2. V trimming: 3 bases; J trimming: 3 bases; junction bases outside the gene matches: 10. The CDR3 length is 19 residues. In germline, CDR1 is SGDLS, CDR2 YYNGEE. The CDR3 nucleotides read TGTGCCAGCAGCGCGCCGGGACTAGCGGGGGGGCCTGGGACAGATACGCAGTATTTT. Residues: CASSAPGLAGGPGTDTQYF.